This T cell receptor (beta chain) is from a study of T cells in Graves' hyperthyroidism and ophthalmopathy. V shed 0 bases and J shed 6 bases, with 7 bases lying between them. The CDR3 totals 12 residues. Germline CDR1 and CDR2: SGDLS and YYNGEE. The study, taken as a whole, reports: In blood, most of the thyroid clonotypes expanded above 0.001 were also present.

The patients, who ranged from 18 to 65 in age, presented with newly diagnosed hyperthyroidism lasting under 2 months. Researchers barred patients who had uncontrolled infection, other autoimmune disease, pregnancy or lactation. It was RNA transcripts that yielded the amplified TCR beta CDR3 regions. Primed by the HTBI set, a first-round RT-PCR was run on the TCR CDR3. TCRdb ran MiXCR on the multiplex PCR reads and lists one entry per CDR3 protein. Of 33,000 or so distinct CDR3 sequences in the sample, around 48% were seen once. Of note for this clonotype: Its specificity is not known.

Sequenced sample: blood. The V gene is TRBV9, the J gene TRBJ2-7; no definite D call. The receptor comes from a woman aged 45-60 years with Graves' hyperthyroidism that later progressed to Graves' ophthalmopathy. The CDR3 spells CASSVDPGEQYF. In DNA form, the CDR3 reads TGTGCCAGCAGCGTAGATCCGGGCGAGCAGTACTTC.